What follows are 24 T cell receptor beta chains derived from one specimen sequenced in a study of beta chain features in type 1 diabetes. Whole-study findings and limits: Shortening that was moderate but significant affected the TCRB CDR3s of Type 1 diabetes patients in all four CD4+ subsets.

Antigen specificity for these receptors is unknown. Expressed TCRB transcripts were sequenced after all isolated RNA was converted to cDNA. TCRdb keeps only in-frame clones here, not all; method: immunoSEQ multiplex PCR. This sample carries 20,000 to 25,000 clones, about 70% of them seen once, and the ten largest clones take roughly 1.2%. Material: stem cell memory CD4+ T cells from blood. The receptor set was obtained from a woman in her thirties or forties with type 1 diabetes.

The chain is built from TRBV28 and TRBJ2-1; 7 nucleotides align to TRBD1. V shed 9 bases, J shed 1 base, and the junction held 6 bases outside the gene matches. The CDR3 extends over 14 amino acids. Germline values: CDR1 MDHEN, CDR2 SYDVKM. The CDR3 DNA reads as TGTGCCAGTACCGGGACAGTATCCTACAATGAGCAGTTCTTC. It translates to CASTGTVSYNEQFF. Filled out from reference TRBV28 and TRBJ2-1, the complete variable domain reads DVKVTQSSRYLVKRTGEKVFLECVQDMDHENMFWYRQDPGLGLRLIYFSYDVKMKEKGDIPEGYSVSREKKERFSLILESASTNQTSMYLCASTGTVSYNEQFFGPGTRLTVL.

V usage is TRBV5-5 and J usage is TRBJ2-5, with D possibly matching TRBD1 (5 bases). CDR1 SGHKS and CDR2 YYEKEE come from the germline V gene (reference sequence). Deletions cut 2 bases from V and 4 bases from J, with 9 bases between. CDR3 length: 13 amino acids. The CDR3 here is CASSFRQRETQYF. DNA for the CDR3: TGTGCCAGCAGCTTCCGACAGCGAGAGACCCAGTACTTC.

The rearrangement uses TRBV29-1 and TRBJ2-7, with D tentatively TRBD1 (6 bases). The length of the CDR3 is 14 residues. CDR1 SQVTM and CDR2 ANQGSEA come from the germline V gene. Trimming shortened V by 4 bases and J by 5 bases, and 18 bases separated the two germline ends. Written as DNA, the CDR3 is TGCAGCGTTGTCGGGGCGGCAGGGGTTAACGAGCAGTACTTC. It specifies CSVVGAAGVNEQYF.

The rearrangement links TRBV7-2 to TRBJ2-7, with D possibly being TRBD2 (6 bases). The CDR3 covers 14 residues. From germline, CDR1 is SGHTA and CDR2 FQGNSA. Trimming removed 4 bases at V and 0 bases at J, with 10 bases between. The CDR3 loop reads CASSSREDSYEQYF. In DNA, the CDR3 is TGTGCCAGCAGCTCTAGGGAGGACTCCTACGAGCAGTACTTC.

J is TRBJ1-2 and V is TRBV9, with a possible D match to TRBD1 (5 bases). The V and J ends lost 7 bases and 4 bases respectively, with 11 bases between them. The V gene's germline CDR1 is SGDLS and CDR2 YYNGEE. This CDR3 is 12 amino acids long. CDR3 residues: CASGQGGYGYTF. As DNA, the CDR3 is TGTGCCAGCGGGCAGGGAGGCTATGGCTACACCTTC.

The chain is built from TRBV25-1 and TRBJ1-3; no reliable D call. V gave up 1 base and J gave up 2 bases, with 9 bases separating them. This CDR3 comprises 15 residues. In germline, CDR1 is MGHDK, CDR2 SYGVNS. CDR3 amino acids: CASSESRGAGNTIYF. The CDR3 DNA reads TGTGCCAGCAGTGAATCCCGGGGTGCTGGAAACACCATATATTTT.

The CDR3 DNA reads TGTGCCAGCAGTTACTCCGGGGGTTCCACTGAAGCTTTCTTT. Translating it yields CASSYSGGSTEAFF. The genes are TRBV6-6 and TRBJ1-1, with D possibly being TRBD1 (5 bases). Trimming took 0 bases from V and 4 from J, leaving 9 bases between them. Germline V gene sequence: CDR1 MNHNY, CDR2 SVGAGI (reference sequence). This CDR3 region has 14 residues.

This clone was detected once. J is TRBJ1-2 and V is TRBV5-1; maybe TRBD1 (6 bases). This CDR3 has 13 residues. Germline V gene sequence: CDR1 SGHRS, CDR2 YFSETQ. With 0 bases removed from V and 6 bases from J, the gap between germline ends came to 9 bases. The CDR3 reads CASSLAGVDGYTF. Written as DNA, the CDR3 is TGCGCCAGCAGCTTGGCAGGGGTTGATGGCTACACCTTC.

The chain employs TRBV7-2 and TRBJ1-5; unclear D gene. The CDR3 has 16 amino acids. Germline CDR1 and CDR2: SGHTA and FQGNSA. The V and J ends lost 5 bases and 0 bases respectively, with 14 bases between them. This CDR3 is CASSAFPVYSNQPQHF. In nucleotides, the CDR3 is TGTGCCAGCAGCGCGTTCCCGGTTTATAGCAATCAGCCCCAGCATTTT.

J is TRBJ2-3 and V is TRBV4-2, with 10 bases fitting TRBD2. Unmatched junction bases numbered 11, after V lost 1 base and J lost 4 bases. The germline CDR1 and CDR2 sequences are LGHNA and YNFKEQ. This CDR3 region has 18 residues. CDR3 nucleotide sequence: TGTGCCAGCAGCCAAGTCCTAGCGGGAGCCCTAGGACCAGATACGCAGTATTTT. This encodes CASSQVLAGALGPDTQYF.

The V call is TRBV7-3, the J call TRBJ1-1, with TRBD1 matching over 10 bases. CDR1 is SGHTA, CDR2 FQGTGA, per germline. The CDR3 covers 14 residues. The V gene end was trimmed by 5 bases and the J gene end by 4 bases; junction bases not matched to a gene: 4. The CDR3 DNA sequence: TGTGCCAGCAGCGCCGGGACAGGGGTCACTGAAGCTTTCTTT. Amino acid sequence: CASSAGTGVTEAFF.

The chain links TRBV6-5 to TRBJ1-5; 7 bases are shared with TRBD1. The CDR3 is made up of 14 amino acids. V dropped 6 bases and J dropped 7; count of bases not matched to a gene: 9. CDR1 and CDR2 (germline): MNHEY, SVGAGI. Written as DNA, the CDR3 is TGTGCCAGCAGCCCGGGGCAGGGGGGACAGCCCCAGCATTTT. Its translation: CASSPGQGGQPQHF.

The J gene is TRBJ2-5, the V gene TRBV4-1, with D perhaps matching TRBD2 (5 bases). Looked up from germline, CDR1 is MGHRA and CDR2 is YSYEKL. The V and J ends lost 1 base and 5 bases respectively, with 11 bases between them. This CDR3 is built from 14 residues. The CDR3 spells CASSQVPGSETQYF. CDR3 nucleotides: TGCGCCAGCAGCCAAGTTCCGGGATCGGAGACCCAGTACTTC.

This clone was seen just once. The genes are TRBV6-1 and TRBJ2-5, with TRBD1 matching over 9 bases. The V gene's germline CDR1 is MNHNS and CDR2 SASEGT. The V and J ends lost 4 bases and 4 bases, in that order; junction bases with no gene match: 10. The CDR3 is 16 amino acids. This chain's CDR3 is CASSAPGQGTGETQYF. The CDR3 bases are TGTGCCAGCAGTGCCCCCGGACAGGGGACGGGAGAGACCCAGTACTTC.

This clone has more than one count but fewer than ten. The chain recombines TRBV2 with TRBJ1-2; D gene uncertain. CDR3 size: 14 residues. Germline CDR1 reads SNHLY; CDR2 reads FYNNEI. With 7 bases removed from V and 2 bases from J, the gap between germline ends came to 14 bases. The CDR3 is CASTGGHGNYGYTF. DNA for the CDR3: TGTGCCAGCACCGGAGGGCATGGAAACTATGGCTACACCTTC. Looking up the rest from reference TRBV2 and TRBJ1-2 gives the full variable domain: EPEVTQTPSHQVTQMGQEVILRCVPISNHLYFYWYRQILGQKVEFLVSFYNNEISEKSEIFDDQFSVERPDGSNFTLKIRSTKLEDSAMYFCASTGGHGNYGYTFGSGTRLTVV.

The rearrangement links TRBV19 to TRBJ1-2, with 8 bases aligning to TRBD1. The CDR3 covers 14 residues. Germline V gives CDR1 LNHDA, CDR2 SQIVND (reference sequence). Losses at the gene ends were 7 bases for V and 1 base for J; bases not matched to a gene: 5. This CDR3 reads CASNPDRGNYGYTF. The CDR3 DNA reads TGTGCCAGTAATCCCGACAGGGGTAACTATGGCTACACCTTC.

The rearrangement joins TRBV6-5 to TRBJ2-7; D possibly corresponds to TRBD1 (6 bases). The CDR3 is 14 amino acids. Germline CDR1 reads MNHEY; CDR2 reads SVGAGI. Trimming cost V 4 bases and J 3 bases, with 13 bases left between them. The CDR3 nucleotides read TGTGCCAGCAGTTTAGGACAGACTAACTACGAGCAGTACTTC. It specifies CASSLGQTNYEQYF.

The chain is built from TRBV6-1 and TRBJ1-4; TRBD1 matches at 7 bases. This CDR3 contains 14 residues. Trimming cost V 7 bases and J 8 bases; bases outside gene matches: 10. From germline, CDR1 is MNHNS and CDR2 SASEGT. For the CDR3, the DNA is TGTGCCAGCAAGTCAGGGGGAGAGGCGGAAAAACTGTTTTTT. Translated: CASKSGGEAEKLFF.

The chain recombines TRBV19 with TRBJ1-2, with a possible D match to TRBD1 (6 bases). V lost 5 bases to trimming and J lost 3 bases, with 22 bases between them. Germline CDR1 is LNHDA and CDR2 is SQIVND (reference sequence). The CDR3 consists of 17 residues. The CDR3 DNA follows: TGTGCCAGTAGTCCTCGGATGGCGGGGGGGCCGGACTATGGCTACACCTTC. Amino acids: CASSPRMAGGPDYGYTF.

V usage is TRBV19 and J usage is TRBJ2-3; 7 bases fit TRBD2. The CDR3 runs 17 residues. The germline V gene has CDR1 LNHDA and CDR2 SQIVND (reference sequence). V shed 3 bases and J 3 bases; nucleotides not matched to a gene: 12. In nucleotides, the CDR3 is TGTGCCAGTAGTATTGGAGGAGGCGGGGGTGAGACAGATACGCAGTATTTT. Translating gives CASSIGGGGGETDTQYF.

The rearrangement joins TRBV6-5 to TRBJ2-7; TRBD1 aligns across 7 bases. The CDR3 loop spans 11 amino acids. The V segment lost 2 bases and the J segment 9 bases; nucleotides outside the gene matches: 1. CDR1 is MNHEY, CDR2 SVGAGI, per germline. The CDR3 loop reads CASSYGDRQYF. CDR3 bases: TGTGCCAGCAGTTACGGGGACAGGCAGTACTTC.

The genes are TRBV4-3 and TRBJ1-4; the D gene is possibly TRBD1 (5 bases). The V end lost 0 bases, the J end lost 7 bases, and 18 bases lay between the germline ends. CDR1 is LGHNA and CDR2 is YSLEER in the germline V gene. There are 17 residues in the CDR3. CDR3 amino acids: CASSQDPSQGMGEKLFF. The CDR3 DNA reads TGCGCCAGCAGCCAAGATCCCTCGCAGGGTATGGGTGAAAAACTGTTTTTT.

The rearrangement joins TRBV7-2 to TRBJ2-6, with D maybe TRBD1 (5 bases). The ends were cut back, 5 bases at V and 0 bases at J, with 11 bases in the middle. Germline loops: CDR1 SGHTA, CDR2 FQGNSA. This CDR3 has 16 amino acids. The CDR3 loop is CASSPRTLSGANVLTF. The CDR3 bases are TGTGCCAGCAGCCCTCGGACACTCTCTGGGGCCAACGTCCTGACTTTC.

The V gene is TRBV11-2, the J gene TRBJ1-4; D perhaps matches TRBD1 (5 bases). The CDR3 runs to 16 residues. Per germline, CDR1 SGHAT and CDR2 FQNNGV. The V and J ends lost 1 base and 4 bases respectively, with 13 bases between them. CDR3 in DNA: TGTGCCAGCAGCTTAGCGTCGACAGCGAATAATGAAAAACTGTTTTTT. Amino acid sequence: CASSLASTANNEKLFF.